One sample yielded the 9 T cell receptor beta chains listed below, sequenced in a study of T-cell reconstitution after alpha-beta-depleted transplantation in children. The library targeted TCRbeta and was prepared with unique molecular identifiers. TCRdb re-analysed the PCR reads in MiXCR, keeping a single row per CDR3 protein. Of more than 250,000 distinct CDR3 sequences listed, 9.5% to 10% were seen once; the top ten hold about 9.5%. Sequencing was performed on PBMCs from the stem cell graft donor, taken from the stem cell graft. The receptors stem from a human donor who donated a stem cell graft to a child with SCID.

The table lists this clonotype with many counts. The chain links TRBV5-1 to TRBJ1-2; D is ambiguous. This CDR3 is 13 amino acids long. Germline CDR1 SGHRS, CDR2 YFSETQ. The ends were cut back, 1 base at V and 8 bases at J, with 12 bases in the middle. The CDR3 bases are TGCGCCAGCAGCTTGACAGCTCCCCACGGCTACACCTTC. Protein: CASSLTAPHGYTF.

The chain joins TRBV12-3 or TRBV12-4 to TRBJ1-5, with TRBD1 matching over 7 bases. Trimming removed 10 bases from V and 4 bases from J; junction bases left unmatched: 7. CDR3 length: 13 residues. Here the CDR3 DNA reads TGTGCCACCACGCCAGGGGGGAATCAGCCCCAGCATTTT. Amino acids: CATTPGGNQPQHF.

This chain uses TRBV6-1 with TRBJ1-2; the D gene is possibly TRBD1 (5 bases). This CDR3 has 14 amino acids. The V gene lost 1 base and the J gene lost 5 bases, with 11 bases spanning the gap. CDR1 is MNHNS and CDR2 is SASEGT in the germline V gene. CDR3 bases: TGTGCCAGCAGTGAAGACGGGACCGTGTATGGCTACACCTTC. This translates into CASSEDGTVYGYTF.

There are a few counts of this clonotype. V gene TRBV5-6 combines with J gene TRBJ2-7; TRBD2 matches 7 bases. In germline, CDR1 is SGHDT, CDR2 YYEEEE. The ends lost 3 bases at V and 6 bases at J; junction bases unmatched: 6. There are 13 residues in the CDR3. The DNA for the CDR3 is TGTGCCAGCAGCTACAGCGGGGCGGGCGAGCAGTACTTC. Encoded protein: CASSYSGAGEQYF.

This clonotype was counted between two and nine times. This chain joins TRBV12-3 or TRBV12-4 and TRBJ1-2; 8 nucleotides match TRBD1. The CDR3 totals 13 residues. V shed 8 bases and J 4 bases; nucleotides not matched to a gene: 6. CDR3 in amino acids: CASGFTGGYGYTF. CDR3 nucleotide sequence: TGTGCCAGCGGCTTTACAGGGGGCTATGGCTACACCTTC.

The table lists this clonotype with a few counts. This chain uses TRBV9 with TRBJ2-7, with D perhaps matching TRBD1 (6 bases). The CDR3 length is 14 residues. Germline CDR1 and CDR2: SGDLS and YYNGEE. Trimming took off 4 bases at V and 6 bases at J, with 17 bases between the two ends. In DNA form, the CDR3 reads TGTGCCAGCAGCCAAGGACAGAAGTTAGGCGAGCAGTACTTC. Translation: CASSQGQKLGEQYF.

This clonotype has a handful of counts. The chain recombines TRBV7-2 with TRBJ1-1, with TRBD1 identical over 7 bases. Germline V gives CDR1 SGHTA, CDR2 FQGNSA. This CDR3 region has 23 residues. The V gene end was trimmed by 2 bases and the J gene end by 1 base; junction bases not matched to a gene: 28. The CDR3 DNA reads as TGTGCCAGCAGCTTATTTCCCCCCACGAGCACAGGGGATCAAACCTATCCGAACACTGAAGCTTTCTTT. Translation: CASSLFPPTSTGDQTYPNTEAFF.

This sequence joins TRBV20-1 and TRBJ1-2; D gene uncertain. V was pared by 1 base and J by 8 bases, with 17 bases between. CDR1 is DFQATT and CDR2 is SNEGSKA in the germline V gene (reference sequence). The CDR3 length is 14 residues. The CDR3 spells CSARAQRRGLGYTF. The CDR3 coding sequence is TGCAGTGCTAGAGCTCAGCGCCGGGGTTTAGGCTACACCTTC.

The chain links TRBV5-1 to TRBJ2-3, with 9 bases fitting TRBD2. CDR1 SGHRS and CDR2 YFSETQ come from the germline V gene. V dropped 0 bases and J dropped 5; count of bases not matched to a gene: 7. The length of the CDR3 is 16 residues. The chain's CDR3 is CASSLEARGGGDTQYF. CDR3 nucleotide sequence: TGCGCCAGCAGCTTGGAGGCGCGGGGGGGTGGAGATACGCAGTATTTT.